This T cell receptor beta chain is from a study of identical twins. This clonotype was recorded many times. TCRdb analysed the 5' RACE reads with MiXCR anew, one entry per CDR3 protein. The sample shows 350,000 to 600,000 distinct CDR3 sequences, 13% to 15% of them seen only once. This CDR3 is 14 amino acids long. CDR1 is SGHRS and CDR2 is YFSETQ in the germline V gene. V lost 0 bases to trimming and J lost 7 bases, with 10 bases between them. This sample was also put to use in a study of yellow fever vaccine responses in identical twins.

The chain uses TRBV5-1 and TRBJ2-2, with a possible D match to TRBD2 (5 bases). Sequences were obtained from CD4+ T cells sorted from blood. The TCR sequence derives from a woman aged 18-35 years in good health. CDR3 coding DNA: TGCGCCAGCAGCTTGGCGGGGAACGGCGGGGAGCTGTTTTTT. Amino acid sequence: CASSLAGNGGELFF.